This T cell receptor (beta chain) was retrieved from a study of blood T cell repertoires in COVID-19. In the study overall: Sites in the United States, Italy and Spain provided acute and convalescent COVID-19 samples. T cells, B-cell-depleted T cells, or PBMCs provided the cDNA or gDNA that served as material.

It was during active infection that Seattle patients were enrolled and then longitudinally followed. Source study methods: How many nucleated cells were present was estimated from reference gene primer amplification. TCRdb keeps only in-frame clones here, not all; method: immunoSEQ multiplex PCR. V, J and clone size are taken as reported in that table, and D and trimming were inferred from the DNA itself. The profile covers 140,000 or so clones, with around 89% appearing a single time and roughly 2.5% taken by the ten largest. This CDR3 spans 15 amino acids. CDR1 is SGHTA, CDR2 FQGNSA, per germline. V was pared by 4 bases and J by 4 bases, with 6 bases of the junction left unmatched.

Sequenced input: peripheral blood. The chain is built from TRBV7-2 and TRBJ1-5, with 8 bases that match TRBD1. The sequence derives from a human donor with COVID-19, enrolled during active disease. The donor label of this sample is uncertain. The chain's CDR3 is CASSSGTGLNQPQHF. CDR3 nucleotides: TGTGCCAGCAGCTCGGGGACAGGCCTAAATCAGCCCCAGCATTTT.